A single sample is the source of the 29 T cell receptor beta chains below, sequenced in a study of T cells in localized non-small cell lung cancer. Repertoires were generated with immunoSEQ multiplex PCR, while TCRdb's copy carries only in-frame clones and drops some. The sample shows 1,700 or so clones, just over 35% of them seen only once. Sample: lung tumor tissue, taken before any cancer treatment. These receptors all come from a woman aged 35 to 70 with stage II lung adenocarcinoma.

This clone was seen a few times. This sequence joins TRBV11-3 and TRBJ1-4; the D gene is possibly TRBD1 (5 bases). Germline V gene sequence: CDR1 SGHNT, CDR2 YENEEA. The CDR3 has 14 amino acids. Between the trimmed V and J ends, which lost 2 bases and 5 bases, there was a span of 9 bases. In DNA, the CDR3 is TGTGCCAGCAGCTTATCAGGGTCCAATGAAAAACTGTTTTTT. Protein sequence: CASSLSGSNEKLFF.

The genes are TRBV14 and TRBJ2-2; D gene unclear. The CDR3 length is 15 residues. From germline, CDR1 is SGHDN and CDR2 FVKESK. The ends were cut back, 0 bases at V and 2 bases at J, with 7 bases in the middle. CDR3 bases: TGTGCCAGCAGCCAAGAGCTGGGAAACACCGGGGAGCTGTTTTTT. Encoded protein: CASSQELGNTGELFF.

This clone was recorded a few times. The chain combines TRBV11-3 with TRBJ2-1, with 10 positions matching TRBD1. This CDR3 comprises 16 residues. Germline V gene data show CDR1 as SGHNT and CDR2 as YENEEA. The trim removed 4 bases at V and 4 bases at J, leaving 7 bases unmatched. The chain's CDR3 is CASSSQTGGNYNEQFF. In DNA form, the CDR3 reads TGTGCCAGCAGCTCCCAGACAGGGGGCAATTACAATGAGCAGTTCTTC. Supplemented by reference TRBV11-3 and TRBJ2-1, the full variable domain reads EAGVVQSPRYKIIEKKQPVAFWCNPISGHNTLYWYLQNLGQGPELLIRYENEEAVDDSQLPKDRFSAERLKGVDSTLKIQPAELGDSAVYLCASSSQTGGNYNEQFFGPGTRLTVL.

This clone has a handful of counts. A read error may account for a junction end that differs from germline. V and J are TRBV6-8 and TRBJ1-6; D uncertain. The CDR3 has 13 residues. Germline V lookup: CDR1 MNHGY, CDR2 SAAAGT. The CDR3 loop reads CASSLDQRAVPGF. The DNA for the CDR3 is TGTGCCAGCAGTTTAGATCAGCGTGCCGTACCGGGTTTT.

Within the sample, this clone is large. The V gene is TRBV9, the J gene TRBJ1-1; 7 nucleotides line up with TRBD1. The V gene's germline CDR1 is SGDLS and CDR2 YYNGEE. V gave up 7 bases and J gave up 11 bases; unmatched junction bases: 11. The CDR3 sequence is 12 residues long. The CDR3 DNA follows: TGTGCCAGCGTGGATAGGACAGGAGACGCTTTCTTT. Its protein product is CASVDRTGDAFF.

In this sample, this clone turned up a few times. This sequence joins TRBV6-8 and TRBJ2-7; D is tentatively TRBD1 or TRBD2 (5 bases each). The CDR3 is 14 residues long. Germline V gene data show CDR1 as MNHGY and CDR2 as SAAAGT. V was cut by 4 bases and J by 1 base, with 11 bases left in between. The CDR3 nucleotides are TGTGCCAGCAGTTCCAGGGACCCGTCCTACGAGCAGTACTTC. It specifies CASSSRDPSYEQYF.

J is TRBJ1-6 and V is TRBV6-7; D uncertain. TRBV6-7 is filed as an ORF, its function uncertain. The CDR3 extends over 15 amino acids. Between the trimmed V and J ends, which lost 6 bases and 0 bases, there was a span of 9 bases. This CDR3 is CASSPMSSYNSPLHF. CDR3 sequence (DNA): TGTGCCAGCAGCCCGATGAGCTCCTATAATTCACCCCTCCACTTT.

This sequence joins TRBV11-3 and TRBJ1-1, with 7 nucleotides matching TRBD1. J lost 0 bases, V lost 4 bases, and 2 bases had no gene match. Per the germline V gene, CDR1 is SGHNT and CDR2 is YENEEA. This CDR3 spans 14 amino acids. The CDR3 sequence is CASSSGQVNTEAFF. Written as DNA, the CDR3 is TGTGCCAGCAGCTCCGGACAGGTGAACACTGAAGCTTTCTTT.

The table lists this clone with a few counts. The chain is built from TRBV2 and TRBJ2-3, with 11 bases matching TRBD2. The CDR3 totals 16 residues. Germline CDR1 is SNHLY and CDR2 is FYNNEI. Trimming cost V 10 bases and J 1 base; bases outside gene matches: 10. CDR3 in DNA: TGTGCCATCGCCCTTAGCGGGGGGGCCCGCACAGATACGCAGTATTTT. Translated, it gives CAIALSGGARTDTQYF.

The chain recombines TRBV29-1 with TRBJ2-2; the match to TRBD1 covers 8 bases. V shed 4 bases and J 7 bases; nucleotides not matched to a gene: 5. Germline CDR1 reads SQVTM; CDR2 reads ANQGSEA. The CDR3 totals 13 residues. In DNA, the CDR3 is TGCAGCGTTGCTCAGGGGGCGTTCGGGGAGCTGTTTTTT. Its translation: CSVAQGAFGELFF.

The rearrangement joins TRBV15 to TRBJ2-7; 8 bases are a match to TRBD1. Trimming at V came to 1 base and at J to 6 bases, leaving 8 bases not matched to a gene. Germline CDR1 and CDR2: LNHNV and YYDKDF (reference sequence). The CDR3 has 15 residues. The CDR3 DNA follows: TGTGCCACCAGCAGAGCGGACAGGGCGGAAGGCGAGCAGTACTTC. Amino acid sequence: CATSRADRAEGEQYF.

The CDR3 protein is CASSPQGNQPQHF. As DNA, the CDR3 is TGTGCCAGCAGCCCGCAGGGGAATCAGCCCCAGCATTTT. The chain employs TRBV14 and TRBJ1-5; D possibly corresponds to TRBD1 (6 bases). The CDR3 consists of 13 residues. Trimming cost V 4 bases and J 4 bases, with 8 bases left between them. Germline CDR1 and CDR2: SGHDN and FVKESK.

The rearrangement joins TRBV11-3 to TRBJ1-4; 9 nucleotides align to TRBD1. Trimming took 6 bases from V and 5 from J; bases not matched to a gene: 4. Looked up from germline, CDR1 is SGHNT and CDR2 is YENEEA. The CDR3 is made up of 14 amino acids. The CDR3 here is CASSSGTGNEKLFF. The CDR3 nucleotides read TGTGCCAGCAGTTCCGGGACAGGGAATGAAAAACTGTTTTTT. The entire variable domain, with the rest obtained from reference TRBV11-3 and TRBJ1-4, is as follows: EAGVVQSPRYKIIEKKQPVAFWCNPISGHNTLYWYLQNLGQGPELLIRYENEEAVDDSQLPKDRFSAERLKGVDSTLKIQPAELGDSAVYLCASSSGTGNEKLFFGSGTQLSVL.

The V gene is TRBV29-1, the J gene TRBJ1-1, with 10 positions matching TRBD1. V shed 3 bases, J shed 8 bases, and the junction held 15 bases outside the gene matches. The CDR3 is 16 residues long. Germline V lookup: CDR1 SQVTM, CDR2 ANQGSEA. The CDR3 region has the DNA TGCAGCGTTGAGGGGGGGTTGACCGGGACAGGGGCCGAAGCTTTCTTT. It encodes CSVEGGLTGTGAEAFF.

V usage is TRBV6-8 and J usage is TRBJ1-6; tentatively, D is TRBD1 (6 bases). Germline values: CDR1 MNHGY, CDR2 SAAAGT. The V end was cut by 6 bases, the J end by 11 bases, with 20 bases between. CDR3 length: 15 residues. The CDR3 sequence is CASRLQGLDLTPLHF. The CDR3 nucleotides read TGTGCCAGCAGGCTACAGGGTTTGGATTTAACACCCCTCCACTTT.

The CDR3 DNA is TGTGCCATCAGTGAGTCGGGTTATAGCTCCTACGAGCAGTACTTC. This translates into CAISESGYSSYEQYF. This sequence joins TRBV10-3 and TRBJ2-7; D is unclear. Trimming shortened V by 0 bases and J by 0 bases, and 9 bases separated the two germline ends. CDR3 length: 15 amino acids. Germline loops: CDR1 ENHRY, CDR2 SYGVKD.

This CDR3 reads CASNTGSPENIQYF. The CDR3 DNA is TGTGCCAGCAATACAGGATCTCCGGAAAACATTCAGTACTTC. The rearrangement links TRBV28 to TRBJ2-4; D is perhaps TRBD1 (5 bases). Deletions cut 7 bases from V and 5 bases from J, with 15 bases between. From germline, CDR1 is MDHEN and CDR2 SYDVKM. This CDR3 contains 14 residues.

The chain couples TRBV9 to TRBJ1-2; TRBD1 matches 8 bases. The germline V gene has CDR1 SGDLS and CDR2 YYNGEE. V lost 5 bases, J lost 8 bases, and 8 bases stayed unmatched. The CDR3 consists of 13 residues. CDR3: CASSENRGTGYTF. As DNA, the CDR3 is TGTGCCAGCAGTGAAAACAGGGGGACGGGCTACACCTTC. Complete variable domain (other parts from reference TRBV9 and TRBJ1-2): DSGVTQTPKHLITATGQRVTLRCSPRSGDLSVYWYQQSLDQGLQFLIQYYNGEERAKGNILERFSAQQFPDLHSELNLSSLELGDSALYFCASSENRGTGYTFGSGTRLTVV.

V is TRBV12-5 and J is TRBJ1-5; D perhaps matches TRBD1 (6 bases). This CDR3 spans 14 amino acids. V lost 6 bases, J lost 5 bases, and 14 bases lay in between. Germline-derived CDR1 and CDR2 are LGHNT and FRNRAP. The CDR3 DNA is TGTGCTAGTGGATACTACCCAGGGGATCAGCCCCAGCATTTT. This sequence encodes CASGYYPGDQPQHF.

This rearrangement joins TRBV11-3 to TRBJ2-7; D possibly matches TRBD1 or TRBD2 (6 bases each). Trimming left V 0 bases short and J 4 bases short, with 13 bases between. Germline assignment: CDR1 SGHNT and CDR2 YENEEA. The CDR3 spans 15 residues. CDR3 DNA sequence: TGTGCCAGCAGCTTAGATGGCGGGACACTTTACGAGCAGTACTTC. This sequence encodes CASSLDGGTLYEQYF.

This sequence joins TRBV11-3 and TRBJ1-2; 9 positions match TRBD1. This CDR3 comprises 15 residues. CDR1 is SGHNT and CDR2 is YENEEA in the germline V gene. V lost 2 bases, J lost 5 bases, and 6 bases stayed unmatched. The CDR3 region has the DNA TGTGCCAGCAGCTTATCCTGGACAGGGGATTATGGCTACACCTTC. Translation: CASSLSWTGDYGYTF.

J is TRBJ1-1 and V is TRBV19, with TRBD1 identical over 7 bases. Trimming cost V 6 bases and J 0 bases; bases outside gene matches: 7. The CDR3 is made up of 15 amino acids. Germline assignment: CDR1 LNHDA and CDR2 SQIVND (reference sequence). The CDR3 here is CASRDRDNMNTEAFF. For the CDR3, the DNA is TGTGCCAGTAGAGACAGGGACAACATGAACACTGAAGCTTTCTTT.

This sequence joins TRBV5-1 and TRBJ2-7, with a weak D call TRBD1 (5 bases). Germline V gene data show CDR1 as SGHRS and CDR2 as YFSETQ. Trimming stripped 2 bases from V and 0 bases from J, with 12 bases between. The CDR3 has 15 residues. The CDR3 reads CASSLSQAPSYEQYF. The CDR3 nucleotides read TGCGCCAGCAGCTTATCACAGGCACCCTCCTACGAGCAGTACTTC.

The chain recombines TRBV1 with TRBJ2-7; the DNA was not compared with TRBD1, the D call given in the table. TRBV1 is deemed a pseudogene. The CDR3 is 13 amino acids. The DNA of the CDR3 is TGCGCCAGCAGCCCATTGACAGGGTACGAGCAGTACTTC. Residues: CASSPLTGYEQYF.

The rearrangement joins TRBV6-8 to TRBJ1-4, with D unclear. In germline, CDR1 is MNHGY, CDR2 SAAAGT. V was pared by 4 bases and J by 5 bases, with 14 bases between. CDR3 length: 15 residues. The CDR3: CASSSHSTGNEKLFF. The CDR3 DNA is TGTGCCAGCAGTTCCCACTCGACCGGAAATGAAAAACTGTTTTTT.

Here the CDR3 reads CASSQVESTGANTEAFF. CDR3 sequence (DNA): TGTGCCAGCAGCCAAGTTGAGTCGACAGGGGCCAACACTGAAGCTTTCTTT. This rearrangement joins TRBV14 to TRBJ1-1; 8 nucleotides align to TRBD1. J lost 2 bases, V lost 1 base, and 9 bases had no gene match. Per germline, CDR1 SGHDN and CDR2 FVKESK. CDR3 size: 17 residues.

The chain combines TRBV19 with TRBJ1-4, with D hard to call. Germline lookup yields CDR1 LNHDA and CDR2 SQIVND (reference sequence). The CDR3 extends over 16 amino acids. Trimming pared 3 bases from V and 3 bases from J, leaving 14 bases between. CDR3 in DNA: TGTGCCAGTAGTATGCGGGGTGGGATGGCTAATGAAAAACTGTTTTTT. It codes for CASSMRGGMANEKLFF.

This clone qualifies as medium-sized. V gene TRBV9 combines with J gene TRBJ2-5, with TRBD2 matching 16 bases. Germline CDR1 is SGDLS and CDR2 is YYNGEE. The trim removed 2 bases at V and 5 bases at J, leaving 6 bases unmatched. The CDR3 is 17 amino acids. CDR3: CASSVDPGLAGGETQYF. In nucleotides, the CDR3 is TGTGCCAGCAGCGTCGATCCGGGACTAGCGGGAGGGGAGACCCAGTACTTC.

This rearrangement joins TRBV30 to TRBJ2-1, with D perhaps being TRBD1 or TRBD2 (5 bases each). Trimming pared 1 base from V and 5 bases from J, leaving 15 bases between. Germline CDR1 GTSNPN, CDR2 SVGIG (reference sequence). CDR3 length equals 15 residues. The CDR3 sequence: CAWSGGVLFNNEQFF. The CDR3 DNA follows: TGTGCCTGGAGTGGAGGGGTCCTATTTAACAATGAGCAGTTCTTC.